The next 16 T cell receptor beta chains were all read from a single sample in a study of T cells after posttransplantation cyclophosphamide. Using immunoSEQ multiplex PCR, the repertoire was profiled, and TCRdb retains in-frame clones only, with some absent. This sample has 10,000 to 15,000 clones, with roughly 1.9% found just once. Cyclophosphamide on days +3 and +4 followed busulfan-fludarabine conditioning and a marrow graft. Sequenced here: PBMCs, sampled after allogeneic stem cell transplant with posttransplant cyclophosphamide. These TCRs come from a male patient aged 25 to 39 who received an allogeneic stem cell transplant from a related donor, was CMV-positive, and had no GVHD. Some T cells may be graft donor cells.

This clone was found a few times. The gene calls are TRBV7-9 and TRBJ1-4, with TRBD1 identical over 9 bases. This CDR3 contains 17 residues. Germline-derived CDR1 and CDR2 are SEHNR and FQNEAQ (reference sequence). V lost 5 bases and J lost 0; bases outside the gene matches: 7. The CDR3 coding sequence is TGTGCCAGCAGCCTGGACAGGGGAAGTACAACTAATGAAAAACTGTTTTTT. It encodes CASSLDRGSTTNEKLFF.

This clone was picked up a small number of times. The chain carries TRBV5-4 and TRBJ2-3; 8 nucleotides agree with TRBD2. Germline loops: CDR1 SGHNT, CDR2 YYREEE (reference sequence). This CDR3 has 16 residues. Trimming at V came to 2 bases and at J to 2 bases, leaving 7 bases not matched to a gene. DNA for the CDR3: TGTGCCAGCAGCTTTCCTCCGGGACTAGACACAGATACGCAGTATTTT. Protein sequence: CASSFPPGLDTDTQYF.

The chain recombines TRBV30 with TRBJ1-5; perhaps TRBD1 as D (6 bases). V lost 0 bases, J lost 6 bases, and 9 bases lay in between. The length of the CDR3 is 13 residues. Germline CDR1 GTSNPN, CDR2 SVGIG (reference sequence). The CDR3 loop reads CAWSVQGSQPQHF. The CDR3 DNA follows: TGTGCCTGGAGTGTACAGGGAAGTCAGCCCCAGCATTTT. Based on the CDR3 plus reference TRBV30 and TRBJ1-5, the full variable domain is SQTIHQWPATLVQPVGSPLSLECTVEGTSNPNLYWYRQAAGRGLQLLFYSVGIGQISSEVPQNLSASRPQDRQFILSSKKLLLSDSGFYLCAWSVQGSQPQHFGDGTRLSIL.

V is TRBV7-3 and J is TRBJ2-5; D not resolved. In germline, CDR1 is SGHTA, CDR2 FQGTGA. The CDR3 contains 17 residues. The ends were cut back, 8 bases at V and 5 bases at J, with 27 bases in the middle. CDR3 coding DNA: TGTGCCAGCTCACGGCGGCTTAGTTTTGTTTTAAGGGAGACCCAGTACTTC. Translating gives CASSRRLSFVLRETQYF.

The genes are TRBV5-1 and TRBJ2-1, with D maybe TRBD2 (6 bases). The CDR3 runs 14 residues. CDR1 SGHRS and CDR2 YFSETQ come from the germline V gene. Trimming stripped 1 base from V and 11 bases from J, with 16 bases between. The CDR3 nucleotides are TGCGCCAGCAGCTTGTCAGGGACTCAGGGACAGCAGTTCTTC. Its protein product is CASSLSGTQGQQFF. Supplemented by reference TRBV5-1 and TRBJ2-1, the full variable domain reads KAGVTQTPRYLIKTRGQQVTLSCSPISGHRSVSWYQQTPGQGLQFLFEYFSETQRNKGNFPGRFSGRQFSNSRSEMNVSTLELGDSALYLCASSLSGTQGQQFFGPGTRLTVL.

The V and J genes are TRBV4-1 and TRBJ1-1; D gene unclear. V lost 4 bases and J 8 bases, leaving 14 bases between the germline ends. Germline CDR1 MGHRA, CDR2 YSYEKL. CDR3 length equals 13 residues. Here the CDR3 reads CASSPRSVTEAFF. The CDR3 nucleotides are TGCGCCAGCAGCCCAAGATCGGTTACCGAAGCTTTCTTT.

This clone came up a few times. The chain couples TRBV5-1 to TRBJ2-5; 8 positions agree with TRBD2. With 1 base clipped from V and 3 bases from J, the junction kept 8 bases outside the gene matches. The germline V gene encodes CDR1 SGHRS and CDR2 YFSETQ. The CDR3 has 16 amino acids. CDR3 nucleotide sequence: TGCGCCAGCAGCTTGTTAGGGCTAGCGGGTAAAGAGACCCAGTACTTC. As protein: CASSLLGLAGKETQYF.

This clone appeared a few times. The junction departs from germline at one end; a sequencing error may be responsible. This rearrangement joins TRBV7-7 to TRBJ2-3; D may be TRBD2 (6 bases). Germline V gives CDR1 SSHAT, CDR2 FNYEAQ (reference sequence). The CDR3 has 14 amino acids. In DNA, the CDR3 is TGTGCTAGCAGCCCGGAGGGGATCACAGATACGCAGTATTTT. Residues: CASSPEGITDTQYF.

This rearrangement joins TRBV10-2 to TRBJ2-7; D remains unclear. V dropped 4 bases and J dropped 2 bases, with 9 bases sitting between them. Germline-derived CDR1 and CDR2 are WSHSY and SAAADI. The CDR3 covers 13 residues. The CDR3: CASSAAGAYEQYF. In DNA, the CDR3 is TGCGCCAGCAGTGCTGCCGGAGCCTACGAGCAGTACTTC.

This clone showed up just a few times. The rearrangement joins TRBV5-1 to TRBJ2-1; 13 nucleotides agree with TRBD2. V lost 3 bases, J lost 3 bases, and 9 bases stayed unmatched. This CDR3 is 18 amino acids long. From germline, CDR1 is SGHRS and CDR2 YFSETQ. The CDR3 DNA follows: TGCGCCAGCAGCTCGAATCCGGGACTAGCGGGGCGCTACAATGAGCAGTTCTTC. Translating gives CASSSNPGLAGRYNEQFF. The entire variable domain, with the rest obtained from reference TRBV5-1 and TRBJ2-1, is as follows: KAGVTQTPRYLIKTRGQQVTLSCSPISGHRSVSWYQQTPGQGLQFLFEYFSETQRNKGNFPGRFSGRQFSNSRSEMNVSTLELGDSALYLCASSSNPGLAGRYNEQFFGPGTRLTVL.

The gene calls are TRBV5-1 and TRBJ2-7; D unresolved. Germline loops: CDR1 SGHRS, CDR2 YFSETQ. With 5 bases removed from V and 2 bases from J, the gap between germline ends came to 11 bases. The CDR3 is 13 residues long. CDR3 sequence (DNA): TGCGCCAGCAGGGGCGAGCAAACCTACGAGCAGTACTTC. Encoded protein: CASRGEQTYEQYF.

The rearrangement joins TRBV11-3 to TRBJ2-1; 8 bases agree with TRBD2. V lost 4 bases, J lost 6 bases, and 14 bases stayed unmatched. CDR3 length: 17 residues. Germline V gene data show CDR1 as SGHNT and CDR2 as YENEEA. The DNA of the CDR3 is TGTGCCAGCAGCTCCAAGGGAGCGGGAGTCCTGGGCAATGAGCAGTTCTTC. Translated, it gives CASSSKGAGVLGNEQFF.

This clone was counted a few times. This chain uses TRBV30 with TRBJ1-1; maybe TRBD1 (5 bases). V was trimmed by 0 bases and J by 10 bases, leaving 15 bases between them. The CDR3 has 13 residues. CDR1 GTSNPN and CDR2 SVGIG come from the germline V gene (reference sequence). The CDR3 loop reads CAWSVVQSQGAFF. CDR3 DNA: TGTGCCTGGAGTGTAGTTCAGTCCCAGGGAGCTTTCTTT.

The chain carries TRBV6-5 and TRBJ2-7; 9 bases align to TRBD1. The CDR3 has 15 amino acids. Germline V CDR1 and CDR2: MNHEY, SVGAGI. V shed 6 bases and J 1 base; nucleotides not matched to a gene: 7. DNA for the CDR3: TGTGCCAGCAGATCGGGACAGGGTAGTTCCTACGAGCAGTACTTC. Amino acids: CASRSGQGSSYEQYF.

The V and J genes are TRBV7-9 and TRBJ1-4; tentatively, D is TRBD1 (6 bases). Germline CDR1 reads SEHNR; CDR2 reads FQNEAQ (reference sequence). The CDR3 contains 17 residues. The V end was cut by 5 bases, the J end by 3 bases, with 19 bases between. The CDR3 sequence is CASSPNAAWGPNEKLFF. In nucleotides, the CDR3 is TGTGCCAGCAGCCCAAATGCGGCTTGGGGGCCTAATGAAAAACTGTTTTTT.

This clone was recorded a few times. The V gene is TRBV13, the J gene TRBJ1-2; D may be TRBD1 (6 bases). Trimming pared 2 bases from V and 6 bases from J, leaving 19 bases between. The CDR3 has 16 amino acids. Per germline, CDR1 PRHDT and CDR2 FYEKMQ (reference sequence). CDR3 loop: CASSLLQGGNLNGYTF. The CDR3, as DNA: TGTGCCAGCAGCTTACTACAGGGAGGGAACCTTAATGGCTACACCTTC.